This T cell receptor beta chain was sequenced in a study of blood T cell repertoires in COVID-19. Study-wide background: Sites in the United States, Italy and Spain provided acute and convalescent COVID-19 samples. Nucleic acid was either cDNA or gDNA, and it came from T cells, B-cell-depleted T cells, or PBMCs.

CDR1 SGHTA and CDR2 FQGNSA come from the germline V gene. Between the trimmed V and J ends, which lost 5 bases and 2 bases, there was a span of 13 bases. The CDR3 extends over 14 amino acids. Authors' analysis steps: Estimation of nucleated cell counts relied on the amplification of reference gene primers. The repertoire was sequenced with immunoSEQ multiplex PCR; TCRdb's copy has only in-frame clones and lacks some. D and trimming were read from the DNA, whereas the V and J calls and clone size are those reported in that table. In the table there are tens of thousands of clones, around four fifths of which are singletons.

Sequencing used peripheral blood. The clonotype comes from a human donor in a cohort sampled during active COVID-19. The rearrangement joins TRBV7-2 to TRBJ2-7; TRBD2 is a possible D gene (6 bases). In DNA, the CDR3 is TGTGCCAGCAGCCTACCTGGGACTCCCTACGAGCAGTACTTC. Its translation is CASSLPGTPYEQYF.